A selection of T cell receptor beta chains follows, all from one sample in a study of cytomegalovirus exposure and HLA in healthy donors. TCRdb's table, derived via immunoSEQ multiplex PCR, lists solely in-frame clones and lacks some. This repertoire shows 110,000 to 150,000 clones, 70% found once; its top ten account for under 2.5%. Sequenced: PBMCs. The receptors were gathered from a woman aged 60-75 years in good health and CMV-seropositive. The CDR3 runs from the conserved cysteine through the conserved F or W. Each record gives: V gene, clone size, D gene, J gene, CDR3 DNA, CDR3 protein. The D gene is left open where the match is weak. For some rows the clone size is stated as once, few or many, or as a class when expanded; others skip it.

V: TRBV9
size: NA
D: NA
J: TRBJ1-2
DNA: TGTGCCAGCAGCGCCGGGACATATTATGGCTACACCTTC
CDR3: CASSAGTYYGYTF

V: TRBV6-1
size: NA
D: NA
J: TRBJ2-7
DNA: TGTGCCAGCAACCGACAGGCCTACGAGCAGTACTTC
CDR3: CASNRQAYEQYF

V: TRBV10-1
size: few
D: TRBD2
J: TRBJ2-1
DNA: TGCGCCAGCAGTGAATGGGGGGGTGAGCAGTTCTTC
CDR3: CASSEWGGEQFF

V: TRBV25-1
size: NA
D: TRBD1
J: TRBJ1-2
DNA: TGTGCCAGCAGTCGACAGGGGTCCAGCTTGGGCTACACCTTC
CDR3: CASSRQGSSLGYTF

V: TRBV29-1
size: NA
D: TRBD1
J: TRBJ2-7
DNA: TGCAGCGTTTCTAGGGACAGGGGCGGTCTGGGGACCTACGAGCAGTACTTC
CDR3: CSVSRDRGGLGTYEQYF

V: TRBV15
size: few
D: NA
J: TRBJ2-2
DNA: TGTGCCACCAGCAGAGATCCCGGGGCCGGGGAGCTGTTTTTT
CDR3: CATSRDPGAGELFF

V: TRBV29-1
size: NA
D: NA
J: TRBJ1-2
DNA: TGCAGCGTTGAGAGAGTGTTGGGCTACACCTTC
CDR3: CSVERVLGYTF

V: TRBV15
size: NA
D: NA
J: TRBJ1-1
DNA: TGTGCCACCAGCAGAGATTTGGAGGGGTCCACTGAAGCTTTCTTT
CDR3: CATSRDLEGSTEAFF

V: TRBV5-4
size: NA
D: TRBD2
J: TRBJ2-5
DNA: TGTGCCAGCAGCACGGGGGGGGGACTAGCGGGAAATCAAGAGACCCAGTACTTC
CDR3: CASSTGGGLAGNQETQYF

V: TRBV2
size: once
D: NA
J: TRBJ1-1
DNA: TGTGCCAGCAAGGCAGGGGCAAGAAACACTGAAGCTTTCTTT
CDR3: CASKAGARNTEAFF

V: TRBV28
size: NA
D: TRBD1
J: TRBJ1-2
DNA: TGTGCCAGCAGCCAACCCTCAGCAGGGGGCGGGTCGGGCTACACCTTC
CDR3: CASSQPSAGGGSGYTF

V: TRBV25-1
size: NA
D: TRBD1
J: TRBJ1-2
DNA: TGTGCCAGCAGCCTACAGGGGGCTGGCTACACCTTC
CDR3: CASSLQGAGYTF

V: TRBV10-2
size: NA
D: NA
J: TRBJ1-5
DNA: TGCGCCAGCAGTGAGTGGACAGTTGGAAATCAGCCCCAGCATTTT
CDR3: CASSEWTVGNQPQHF

V: TRBV7-2
size: NA
D: TRBD1
J: TRBJ1-5
DNA: TGTGCCAGCAGCTTACAGGGGGCGACGGTCAATCAGCCCCAGCATTTT
CDR3: CASSLQGATVNQPQHF

V: TRBV6-1
size: once
D: NA
J: TRBJ2-5
DNA: TGTGCCAGCAGACCCAGAGGAGCTCCAGAGACCCAGTACTTC
CDR3: CASRPRGAPETQYF

V: TRBV27
size: NA
D: NA
J: TRBJ1-1
DNA: TGTGCCAGCAGTTCGGGAGGCACTGAAGCTTTCTTT
CDR3: CASSSGGTEAFF

V: TRBV15
size: NA
D: NA
J: TRBJ1-1
DNA: TGTGCCACCAGCAGAGAAGCGTTAAGGGGCACTGAAGCTTTCTTT
CDR3: CATSREALRGTEAFF

V: TRBV6-1
size: few
D: NA
J: TRBJ2-1
DNA: TGTGCCAGCAGTGAATCGCCTAGCGCCCCCAGCTCCTACAATGAGCAGTTCTTC
CDR3: CASSESPSAPSSYNEQFF

V: TRBV28
size: NA
D: NA
J: TRBJ2-5
DNA: TGTGCCATTTCGCAGGGGCCAGAGACCCAGTACTTC
CDR3: CAISQGPETQYF

V: TRBV10-3
size: few
D: TRBD1
J: TRBJ1-2
DNA: TGTGCCATCAGCCAGGGGGTTGGGGACTATGGCTACACCTTC
CDR3: CAISQGVGDYGYTF

V: TRBV25-1
size: NA
D: TRBD1
J: TRBJ1-5
DNA: TGTGCCAGCAGCCCGACAGGGAGAGGTCAGCCCCAGCATTTT
CDR3: CASSPTGRGQPQHF

V: TRBV12-5
size: NA
D: NA
J: TRBJ2-2
DNA: TGTGCTAGTGGTTTGGTACAAGTTCTAGCCCTGGGGGAGCTGTTTTTT
CDR3: CASGLVQVLALGELFF

V: TRBV15
size: NA
D: NA
J: TRBJ1-5
DNA: TGTGCCACCAGCCCACGGACGGGAAGCAATCAGCCCCAGCATTTT
CDR3: CATSPRTGSNQPQHF

V: TRBV7-2
size: few
D: NA
J: TRBJ2-2
DNA: TGTGCCAGCAGCTCTCACCGTCGCGGGACAGCGAACACCGGGGAGCTGTTTTTT
CDR3: CASSSHRRGTANTGELFF

V: TRBV28
size: once
D: NA
J: TRBJ1-1
DNA: TGTGCCAGCAGGGGACTGCCGGGCACTGAAGCTTTCTTT
CDR3: CASRGLPGTEAFF

V: TRBV19
size: NA
D: NA
J: TRBJ1-5
DNA: TGTGCCAGTAGTCACAGGGGCAATCAGCCCCAGCATTTT
CDR3: CASSHRGNQPQHF

V: TRBV7-9
size: NA
D: TRBD1
J: TRBJ2-7
DNA: TGTGCCAGCAGCTTAGGGCCCCAGGGGGCGTACGAGCAGTACTTC
CDR3: CASSLGPQGAYEQYF

V: TRBV19
size: NA
D: TRBD1
J: TRBJ2-5
DNA: TGTGCCAGTAGTTGGGGGACAGGGCGCCAAGAGACCCAGTACTTC
CDR3: CASSWGTGRQETQYF

V: TRBV28
size: few
D: NA
J: TRBJ1-2
DNA: TGTGCCAGCAGTGCTACAGGGAACGAGGGCTACACCTTC
CDR3: CASSATGNEGYTF

V: TRBV28
size: NA
D: NA
J: TRBJ1-4
DNA: TGTGCCAGCAGTTTAGGGGGGGCTAATGAAAAACTGTTTTTT
CDR3: CASSLGGANEKLFF

V: TRBV10-2
size: NA
D: TRBD2
J: TRBJ2-1
DNA: TGCGCCAGCAGTGAGTCAGGCGGGAGTTCCTACAATGAGCAGTTCTTC
CDR3: CASSESGGSSYNEQFF